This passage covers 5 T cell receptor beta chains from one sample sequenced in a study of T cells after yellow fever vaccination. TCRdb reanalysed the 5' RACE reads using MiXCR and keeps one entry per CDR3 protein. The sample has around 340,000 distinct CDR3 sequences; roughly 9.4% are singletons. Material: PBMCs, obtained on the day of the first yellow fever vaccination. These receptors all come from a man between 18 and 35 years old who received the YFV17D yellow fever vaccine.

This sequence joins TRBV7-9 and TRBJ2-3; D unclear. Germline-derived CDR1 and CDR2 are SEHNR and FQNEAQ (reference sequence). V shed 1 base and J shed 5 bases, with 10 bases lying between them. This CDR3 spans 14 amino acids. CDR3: CASSLDIDRDTQYF. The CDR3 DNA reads TGTGCCAGCAGCTTAGATATAGATAGAGATACGCAGTATTTT.

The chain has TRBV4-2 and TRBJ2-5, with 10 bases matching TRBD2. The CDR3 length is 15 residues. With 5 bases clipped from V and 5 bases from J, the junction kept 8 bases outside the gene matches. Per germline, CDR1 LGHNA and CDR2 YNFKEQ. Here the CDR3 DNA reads TGTGCCAGCAGCGCAAGCGGGGGGGCCGCGGAGACCCAGTACTTC. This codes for CASSASGGAAETQYF.

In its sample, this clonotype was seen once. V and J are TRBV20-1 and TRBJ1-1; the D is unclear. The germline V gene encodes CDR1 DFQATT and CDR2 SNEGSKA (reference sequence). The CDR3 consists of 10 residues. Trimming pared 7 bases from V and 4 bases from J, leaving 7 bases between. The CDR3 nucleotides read TGCAGTGGCCTTGGCACTGAAGCTTTCTTT. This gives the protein CSGLGTEAFF.

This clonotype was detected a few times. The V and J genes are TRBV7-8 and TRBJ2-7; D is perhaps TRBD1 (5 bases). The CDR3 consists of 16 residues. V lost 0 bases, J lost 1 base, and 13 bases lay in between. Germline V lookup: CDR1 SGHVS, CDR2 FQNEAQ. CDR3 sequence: CASSLAFGALSYEQYV. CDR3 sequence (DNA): TGTGCCAGCAGCTTAGCGTTTGGGGCGTTGTCCTACGAGCAGTACGTC.

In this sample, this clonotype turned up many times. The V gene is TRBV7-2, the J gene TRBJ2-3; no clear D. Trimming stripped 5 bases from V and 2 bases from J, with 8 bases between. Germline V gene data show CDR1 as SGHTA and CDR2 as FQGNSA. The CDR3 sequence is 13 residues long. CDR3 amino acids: CASSPDHTDTQYF. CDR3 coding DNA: TGTGCCAGCAGCCCGGACCACACAGATACGCAGTATTTT.